This TCR beta chain was sequenced for a study of blood T cell repertoires in COVID-19 (TCRdb year 2020). The study in broad terms: Collaborator samples came from the United States, Italy and Spain and covered acute and convalescent phases of COVID-19. The material from the prospective study consisted of cDNA or gDNA derived from T cells, B-cell-depleted T cells, or PBMCs. Deeply sampled blood TCRbeta repertoires from subjects exposed to, actively infected with, or recovered from COVID-19 were included in the dataset. The repertoires were released in a freely available public database meant as a resource for research on the immune response to SARS-CoV-2. The samples were drawn from the first 160 participants of the ongoing ImmuneRACE study and from 950 to 1,500 subjects provided by 6 global collaborators. A de-identified subject ID, COVID-19 status, age in years and sex were almost always included in the sample metadata. Where available, HLA class I and class II types were obtained from metadata supplied by the sample provider rather than from assay-based typing.

Of note for this clone: Its antigen is still unknown. Base qualities are missing; no much larger clone stands one base away.

Beyond this particular receptor, the publication reports: The quantity of clinical and demographic metadata differed by source and by participant and was supplied without curation.

Inclusive of the bounding cysteine and phenylalanine, the CDR3 is 16 residues long. This entry keeps only the CDR3 DNA: 48 bases, framed from base 1. From the germline V gene, CDR1 is SGHTA and CDR2 is FQGTGA. V is cut by 2 bases and J by 2 bases, and the space between the germline ends is 15 bases. TCRbeta CDR3 regions were amplified from genomic DNA by means of the immunoSEQ Assay, a bias-controlled multiplex PCR. The source study handled its data this way. Within the assay, amplification of reference gene primers was used to estimate how many nucleated cells each sample contained. To quantify the absolute abundance of each unique TCRbeta CDR3 rearrangement, sequence reads were collapsed and filtered. Productive Simpson clonality was computed per sample as the square root of Simpson's diversity index over productive rearrangements. TCRdb obtained this table from immuneACCESS and retained in-frame rearrangements with V and J assigned. These tables miss some clones; where compared with another copy, unresolved V genes account for less than half of the shortfall, and the remainder is unexplained. The DNA gave D and trimming, while V, J and clone size come from that table. The sample has about 24,000 clones on record, roughly nine tenths of them singletons. The top ten hold less than 20% of the sample.

Collaborating institutions collected whole blood in K2EDTA tubes following their own protocols. For TCRbeta analysis, collaborator samples were shipped as frozen whole blood, as isolated PBMCs, or as DNA extracted from either sample type. Recombination joined TRBV7-3 with TRBJ2-5; perhaps TRBD2 is the D gene, with 6 bases matching. Input material: peripheral blood. This receptor was identified in a human donor in a cohort sampled during active COVID-19. The CDR3 protein sequence reads: CASSLAGRGSQETQYF. The nucleotide sequence reads as follows: TGTGCCAGCAGCTTAGCTGGACGGGGGTCGCAAGAGACCCAGTACTTC.